The present entry profiles one T cell receptor beta chain with its context. In this sample, this clonotype turned up many times. Its antigen is unknown. The record has no base qualities; no much larger clone is one base away. This sample is part of a study of regulatory T cells in long-lasting Graves disease (dated by TCRdb to the early 2020s). Study-level background: Patients with newly diagnosed Graves' disease had been on antithyroid drugs for under 3 months. Patients with persistent Graves' disease were compared with patients with newly diagnosed Graves' disease using TCR sequencing and RNA sequencing of peripheral blood. The study was conducted in China and was registered as a clinical trial. TCR sequencing covered around 13 persistent and some 20 newly diagnosed Graves' disease patients, around 33 samples in total. Summary of the overall study and its limitations: Only peripheral blood was studied, because thyroid tissue, the primary lesion, was inaccessible. The authors acknowledged the small sample size as a limitation that may reduce accuracy. More public clonotypes were shared among persistent patients (under 3,000) than among newly diagnosed patients (roughly 1,000). Preferential use of TRBV28, TRBJ1-2 and TRBJ2-5 was observed in persistent disease, whereas TRBV20-1 and TRBJ2-1 were favored in newly diagnosed disease. Lower TCR Shannon entropy and fewer highly expanded clones were observed in persistent Graves' disease patients than in newly diagnosed patients, which suggested clonal expansion. Sequencing and analysis were limited to the TCR beta chain.

The time point label for this specimen denotes: newly diagnosed GD, antithyroid drugs for less than 3 months. For both TCR sequencing and RNA sequencing, RNA was extracted from PBMCs using TRIzol. The diagnosis of Graves' disease was made according to American Thyroid Association guidelines. The patients came from an endocrinology department in Xi'an, China. Each patient gave about 9.1 milliliters of peripheral blood, collected in an EDTA anticoagulant tube. Ficoll Paque Plus density gradient separation was used to isolate PBMCs, and no further T cell sorting was done. An Agilent 2100 Bioanalyzer and agarose gel were used to check RNA quality, while a NanoDrop 2000 measured RNA concentration. The library was made by multiplex PCR. The instrument given in TCRdb is Illumina HiSeq 4000. To build TCR beta libraries, CDR3 regions were amplified by Arm-PCR using iRepertoire HTBI primers. Before sequencing, the PCR products went through gel purification. Per the original workflow: Gene usage analysis of CDR3 amino acid clonotypes used the 55 to 65 TRBV and about 15 TRBJ segments found across samples. COPE and FqMerger were used to merge the filtered high-quality paired reads into contigs. Contigs were aligned with BLAST to IMGT TRBV, TRBD and TRBJ reference genes, and CDR3 was defined per IMGT. Any clonotype with a frequency above 0.1% was classified as a highly expanded clone. Repertoire diversity was measured by Shannon entropy, and V-J evenness by the Gini coefficient. Clonotypes shared by more than one individual were considered public. The public reads were quality trimmed at Q25 with fastp and then assembled into clones with MiXCR by TCRdb, keeping productive beta chains. Entries that share a CDR3 protein sequence are merged under the most common genes and DNA. TCRdb, not the authors, supplied the V and J calls. The sample table records around 250,000 distinct CDR3 sequences; 15% to 20% of these occur just once. The ten largest clonotypes hold around 15% of the sample.

According to the germline V gene (reference sequence), CDR1 reads SEHNR and CDR2 reads FQNEAQ. There are 16 amino acids in the CDR3, from cysteine to phenylalanine inclusive. Only the CDR3 part of the read is kept: 48 bases, read in frame from the first base. V was cut back by 5 bases and J by 2 bases, leaving a gap of 18 bases between them. The data also belong to a second study, concerning T cells in Graves' hyperthyroidism and ophthalmopathy. The second study's authors report: Graves' hyperthyroidism was defined as stable when no progression to ophthalmopathy occurred over 18 months of follow-up. The hyperthyroidism patients were between 18 and 65 years old and newly diagnosed, with a disease duration of less than 2 months. The study excluded patients with uncontrolled infections, other autoimmune diseases, pregnancy or lactation. Diagnoses were based on clinical symptoms, serum thyroxine and TRAb, thyroid ultrasound and orbital computed tomography. The TCR CDR3 was subjected to a first round of RT-PCR using the HTBI primer set and the Qiagen OneStep RT-PCR kit. Most expanded thyroid clonotypes (frequency above 0.001) were also detected in blood, a finding suggesting that blood repertoires may reflect thyroid immune responses. Ophthalmopathy was separated from stable hyperthyroidism by a 13 V-J signature model, with about 86% sensitivity and roughly 84% specificity obtained in cross-validation and 80%/75% obtained in testing. In validation, the model predicted progression to ophthalmopathy a median of around six months before onset, with approximately 70% sensitivity and almost 75% specificity. A discovery cohort of 95 to 100 patients, fewer than 50 with Graves' ophthalmopathy and approximately 57 with stable Graves' hyperthyroidism, was used to find distinguishing TCR V-J signatures. An independent validation cohort of around 19 hyperthyroidism patients and approximately 15 patients who later progressed to ophthalmopathy tested prospective prediction of ophthalmopathy. For training and testing, the 100 or so patients in the discovery cohort were randomly divided in a 7:3 ratio. The study also compared thyroid tissue and blood T-cell repertoires from several Graves' hyperthyroidism patients. After blood sampling, hyperthyroidism patients were treated with methimazole at a starting dose of 30 mg daily, and ophthalmopathy patients were treated with high-dose intravenous methylprednisolone. Libraries were constructed in a second round of multiplex PCR, after which size selection and purification were performed. Sequencing of the libraries was done on an Illumina HiSeq2000 using paired-end 100 bp reads. SOAPnuke was used to process the raw data, throwing out any read that contained adapters or uncalled bases, had a mean Phred below 15, or lacked an exact constant-primer or identifier match. High-quality paired reads were merged using COPE v1.2.5, and each unique nucleotide sequence was defined as a clonotype. Clonotypes were aligned to IMGT TRBV, TRBD and TRBJ reference segments using MiTCR v1.1. Analysis was restricted to V-J combinations with a frequency above 0.0001, which covered 98% to 99.2% of repertoires. The TCS score was defined as the ratio of F50 (clonal expansion) to E x V (chaos), calculated using BLOSUM62-based TCRdist between CDR3 peptides within each V-J. Welch's t-statistics and random forest reduced just over 500 V-J features to about 12, which were used in a naive Bayes classifier (R e1071). Sample size was not statistically predetermined, and investigators were not blinded to group allocation. The paper reports TCR Vbeta CDR3 sequencing of 140 or so peripheral blood samples: around 45 ophthalmopathy, some 80 hyperthyroidism and 17 progressor patients.

The rearranged segments are TRBV7-9 and TRBJ1-2; the D gene is perhaps TRBD1, from 6 matching bases. The receptor's source is a woman aged 30 to 39 with Graves disease. Donor details come from another sample of the same person, matched by shared clones. The input for sequencing was peripheral blood mononuclear cells (PBMCs), taken at new diagnosis, from a patient treated with antithyroid drugs. CDR3 reads: CASSPMAGGANYGYTF. DNA sequence: TGTGCCAGCAGCCCCATGGCTGGGGGCGCAAACTATGGCTACACCTTC.